These 13 T cell receptor beta chains were all obtained from the same sample, sequenced in a study of T-cell memory formation after mild COVID-19. TCRdb itself ran the 5' RACE reads through MiXCR, one entry per CDR3 protein. Here the sample spans about 270,000 distinct CDR3 sequences, about 16% being singletons. The material sequenced was PBMCs or a T cell subset sorted from them (not recorded which). The receptors shown here come from an adult woman who had mild COVID-19 (a few samples of this study predate the infection). Cell type and time point are not known.

This clonotype was detected a few times. The chain joins TRBV12-3 or TRBV12-4 to TRBJ2-7; weak D call: TRBD1 (5 bases). V lost 6 bases and J lost 5, with 17 bases in between. This CDR3 comprises 14 residues. The CDR3 DNA reads TGTGCCAGCAGCCTCGGGCCAGGGTCGCACGAGCAGTACTTC. Amino acid sequence: CASSLGPGSHEQYF.

V gene TRBV7-8 combines with J gene TRBJ1-2; D gene uncertain. The CDR3 has 13 residues. Deletions cut 6 bases from V and 3 bases from J, with 11 bases between. CDR1 and CDR2 (germline): SGHVS, FQNEAQ. In DNA form, the CDR3 reads TGTGCCAGCAGTCCCCAGAGGGACTATGGCTACACCTTC. Amino acids: CASSPQRDYGYTF.

This clonotype has more than one count but fewer than ten. This chain uses TRBV9 with TRBJ2-2, with 8 nucleotides matching TRBD1. Trimming cost V 0 bases and J 5 bases; bases outside gene matches: 6. This CDR3 comprises 16 residues. Germline V gene lookup returns CDR1 SGDLS and CDR2 YYNGEE. DNA for the CDR3: TGTGCCAGCAGCGTAGCGGAACAGGGGGTGACCGGGGAGCTGTTTTTT. Its translation: CASSVAEQGVTGELFF.

This clonotype was seen a few times. This chain links TRBV5-1 with TRBJ1-3, with D hard to call. This CDR3 has 16 residues. Germline values: CDR1 SGHRS, CDR2 YFSETQ. Trimming removed 1 base at V and 0 bases at J, with 11 bases between. DNA of the CDR3: TGCGCCAGCAGCTTGCTCGGAGGTTCCTCTGGAAACACCATATATTTT. Its protein product is CASSLLGGSSGNTIYF.

The chain employs TRBV12-3 or TRBV12-4 and TRBJ2-1; D gene ambiguous. This CDR3 is built from 11 residues. Trimming shortened V by 7 bases and J by 6 bases, and 7 bases separated the two germline ends. CDR3 in amino acids: CASNLGNEQFF. DNA of the CDR3: TGTGCCAGCAATCTGGGCAATGAGCAGTTCTTC.

This clonotype was observed many times. The chain uses TRBV20-1 and TRBJ2-1; D gene unclear. Germline CDR1 and CDR2: DFQATT and SNEGSKA (reference sequence). The CDR3 has 13 amino acids. The V end was cut by 6 bases, the J end by 7 bases, with 16 bases between. The CDR3 reads CSARLALRNEQFF. In nucleotides, the CDR3 is TGCAGTGCCCGACTCGCCTTGAGGAATGAGCAGTTCTTC.

This clonotype showed up just a few times. This CDR3 is missing its conserved last phenylalanine or tryptophan, likely due to a read error. The chain combines TRBV6-5 with TRBJ2-1; 7 bases are a match to TRBD2. V trimming: 6 bases; J trimming: 6 bases; junction bases outside the gene matches: 17. The germline gives CDR1 MNHEY, CDR2 SVGAGI. The CDR3 runs to 17 residues. The CDR3 loop reads CASSSPPGLGRTNEQFS. The CDR3 nucleotides read TGTGCCAGCAGCTCCCCCCCCGGACTAGGGAGAACCAATGAGCAGTTCTCC.

This clonotype showed up just a few times. The rearrangement uses TRBV19 and TRBJ1-2, with D hard to call. The length of the CDR3 is 12 residues. The germline CDR1 and CDR2 sequences are LNHDA and SQIVND (reference sequence). V was shortened by 3 bases and J by 3 bases, with 5 bases between the two germline ends. The CDR3 here is CASSMMDYGYTF. The CDR3 bases are TGTGCCAGTAGTATGATGGACTATGGCTACACCTTC.

The gene calls are TRBV15 and TRBJ1-3; unclear D gene. Trimming left V 6 bases short and J 0 bases short, with 6 bases between. The CDR3 runs to 13 residues. The V gene's germline CDR1 is LNHNV and CDR2 YYDKDF (reference sequence). The CDR3 loop reads CATRFSSGNTIYF. The CDR3 DNA follows: TGTGCCACCAGGTTTAGCTCTGGAAACACCATATATTTT. The full variable domain, rest sourced from reference TRBV15 and TRBJ1-3, is DAMVIQNPRYQVTQFGKPVTLSCSQTLNHNVMYWYQQKSSQAPKLLFHYYDKDFNNEADTPDNFQSRRPNTSFCFLDIRSPGLGDTAMYLCATRFSSGNTIYFGEGSWLTVV.

This chain connects TRBV4-1 to TRBJ1-1; D is unresolved. Germline V CDR1 and CDR2: MGHRA, YSYEKL. The V end was cut by 0 bases, the J end by 5 bases, with 16 bases between. The length of the CDR3 is 16 residues. CDR3 sequence (DNA): TGCGCCAGCAGCCAAGAAAAGAGAAACGGTGGAACTGAAGCTTTCTTT. As protein: CASSQEKRNGGTEAFF.

This clonotype occurred a few times. This chain connects TRBV4-3 to TRBJ2-2, with D unresolved. Germline CDR1 is LGHNA and CDR2 is YSLEER. The ends were cut back, 0 bases at V and 0 bases at J, with 5 bases in the middle. The length of the CDR3 is 15 residues. In DNA, the CDR3 is TGCGCCAGCAGCCAAGAGGCGTCGAACACCGGGGAGCTGTTTTTT. This translates into CASSQEASNTGELFF.

V and J are TRBV6-2 or TRBV6-3 and TRBJ2-3, with 11 bases lining up with TRBD1. V was pared by 6 bases and J by 5 bases, with 10 bases of the junction left unmatched. The CDR3 has 16 residues. CDR1 is MNHEY and CDR2 is SVGEGT in the germline V gene. The CDR3 here is CASRQDRGLFLDTQYF. The CDR3 DNA sequence: TGTGCCAGCAGACAGGACAGGGGGCTTTTTTTAGATACGCAGTATTTT.

The gene calls are TRBV9 and TRBJ2-2; D perhaps matches TRBD2 (6 bases). Germline values: CDR1 SGDLS, CDR2 YYNGEE. V lost 0 bases and J lost 6, with 15 bases in between. CDR3 length equals 16 residues. The CDR3: CASSVDEGGGAGELFF. For the CDR3, the DNA is TGTGCCAGCAGCGTAGATGAGGGAGGAGGGGCCGGGGAGCTGTTTTTT. Variable domain in full (rest from reference TRBV9 and TRBJ2-2): DSGVTQTPKHLITATGQRVTLRCSPRSGDLSVYWYQQSLDQGLQFLIQYYNGEERAKGNILERFSAQQFPDLHSELNLSSLELGDSALYFCASSVDEGGGAGELFFGEGSRLTVL.